This is a list of T cell receptor beta chains from one sample in a study of T cells after yellow fever vaccination. TCRdb recomputed calls from the 5' RACE reads with MiXCR, one row per CDR3 protein. This table has some 120,000 distinct CDR3 sequences, about 7.4% appearing once. This specimen consisted of CD4+ T cells sorted from PBMCs, obtained about 10 days after the first yellow fever vaccination. Receptor source: a man between 18 and 29 years old who received the YFV17D yellow fever vaccine. CDR3s include the opening cysteine and the closing phenylalanine or tryptophan. A D gene is named only where the DNA matches it firmly. Clone size is shown for a subset of rows, as once, few, many or a class of expanded clone.

>many|TRBV4-3|.|15|TRBJ1-2
CASSQDTGPHYGYTF
TGCGCCAGCAGCCAAGATACAGGACCGCACTATGGCTACACCTTC
>many|TRBV9|TRBD1|15|TRBJ2-5
CASSIGTGGSETQYF
TGTGCCAGCAGCATCGGGACAGGGGGTTCGGAGACCCAGTACTTC
>many|TRBV7-6|TRBD1|16|TRBJ2-2
CASSLAGTGRTGELFF
TGTGCCAGCAGCTTAGCTGGGACAGGGCGCACCGGGGAGCTGTTTTTT
>many|TRBV5-1|TRBD1|14|TRBJ2-5
CASSEGQGQETQYF
TGCGCCAGCAGCGAGGGACAGGGGCAAGAGACCCAGTACTTC
>many|TRBV20-1|TRBD2|15|TRBJ2-7
CSTRLAGGRLDEQYF
TGCAGTACCCGACTAGCGGGGGGGCGTTTGGACGAGCAGTACTTC
>many|TRBV7-9|TRBD1|16|TRBJ1-1
CASSLWPGGMNTEAFF
TGTGCCAGCAGCTTATGGCCAGGGGGCATGAACACTGAAGCTTTCTTT
>many|TRBV9|TRBD1|16|TRBJ2-7
CASSAQTGRSSYEQYF
TGTGCCAGCAGCGCCCAGACAGGGAGATCTTCCTACGAGCAGTACTTC
>many|TRBV29-1|.|12|TRBJ2-5
CSVEDGRETQYF
TGCAGCGTTGAAGATGGACGGGAAACCCAGTACTTC
>many|TRBV7-2|.|15|TRBJ1-1
CASSLGDRVGTEAFF
TGTGCCAGCAGCTTAGGGGATAGGGTCGGCACTGAAGCTTTCTTT
>many|TRBV6-2/TRBV6-3|.|13|TRBJ2-1
CASGTPPGNEQFF
TGTGCCAGCGGGACACCCCCGGGTAATGAGCAGTTCTTC
>many|TRBV3-1|TRBD1|14|TRBJ2-1
CASSQEQGVNEQFF
TGTGCCAGCAGCCAAGAGCAGGGGGTGAATGAGCAGTTCTTC
>many|TRBV6-2/TRBV6-3|.|17|TRBJ2-2
CASSYQLLRGNTGELFF
TGTGCCAGCAGTTACCAACTTCTCAGGGGAAACACCGGGGAGCTGTTTTTT
>.|TRBV12-3/TRBV12-4|.|20|TRBJ1-2
CAVSGGGRDIGGTPNYGYTF
TGTGCCGTCAGCGGGGGGGGTCGAGACATCGGGGGAACGCCGAACTATGGCTACACCTTC
>many|TRBV12-3/TRBV12-4|TRBD1|13|TRBJ1-4
CASSPGQVEKLFF
TGTGCCAGCAGTCCCGGACAGGTAGAAAAACTGTTTTTT
>many|TRBV7-8|.|14|TRBJ2-5
CASSGTEFVETQYF
TGTGCCAGCAGCGGGACCGAGTTCGTGGAGACCCAGTACTTC
>many|TRBV24-1|.|14|TRBJ1-1
CATSLQHTNTEAFF
TGTGCCACCTCCCTCCAGCACACGAACACTGAAGCTTTCTTT
>many|TRBV3-1|.|15|TRBJ1-6
CASSQTSWGGSPLHF
TGTGCCAGCAGCCAAACTTCCTGGGGTGGTTCACCCCTCCACTTT
>many|TRBV2|.|14|TRBJ1-6
CASSGMPGDSPLHF
TGTGCCAGCAGTGGGATGCCAGGGGACTCACCCCTCCACTTT
>many|TRBV20-1|.|13|TRBJ2-3
CSARETTPDTQYF
TGCAGTGCTAGAGAGACCACTCCAGATACGCAGTATTTT
>many|TRBV5-6|.|13|TRBJ1-5
CASSLRSNQPQHF
TGTGCCAGCAGCTTGCGTAGCAATCAGCCCCAGCATTTT
>few|TRBV12-3/TRBV12-4|TRBD1|16|TRBJ1-5
CASSPRQGTWYQPQHF
TGTGCCAGCAGTCCGCGACAGGGAACCTGGTATCAGCCCCAGCATTTT
>many|TRBV10-3|TRBD1|14|TRBJ2-3
CASRQGGGTDTQYF
TGTGCCAGCAGACAGGGGGGCGGTACAGATACGCAGTATTTT
>many|TRBV18|.|16|TRBJ2-7
CASSLFPSGGRYEQYF
TGTGCCAGCTCACTCTTCCCGTCTGGAGGACGCTACGAGCAGTACTTC
>many|TRBV19|.|18|TRBJ2-6
CASSIQGFSVSGANVLTF
TGTGCCAGTAGTATTCAAGGATTTAGCGTCTCTGGGGCCAACGTCCTGACTTTC
>many|TRBV5-1|.|16|TRBJ2-5
CASSLALLETQETQYF
TGCGCCAGCAGCTTGGCCCTTTTAGAAACCCAAGAGACCCAGTACTTC
>few|TRBV2|.|16|TRBJ2-4
CASSVDPPGSKNIQYF
TGTGCCAGCAGTGTCGATCCCCCGGGATCCAAAAACATTCAGTACTTC